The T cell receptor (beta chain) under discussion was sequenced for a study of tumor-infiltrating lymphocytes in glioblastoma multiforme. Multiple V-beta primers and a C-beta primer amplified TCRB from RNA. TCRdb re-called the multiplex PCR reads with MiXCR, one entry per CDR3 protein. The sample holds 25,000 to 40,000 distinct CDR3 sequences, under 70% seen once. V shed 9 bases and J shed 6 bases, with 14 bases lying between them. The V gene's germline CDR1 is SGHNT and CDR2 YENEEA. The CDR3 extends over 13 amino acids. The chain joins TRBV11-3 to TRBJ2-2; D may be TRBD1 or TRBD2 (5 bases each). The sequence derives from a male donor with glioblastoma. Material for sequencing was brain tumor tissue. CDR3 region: CARSRWDAGELFF. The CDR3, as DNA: TGTGCCAGGTCCCGGTGGGACGCCGGGGAGCTGTTTTTT.